The rows below give T cell receptor beta chains drawn from one sample of a study of Ad26.COV2.S vaccination and SARS-CoV-2 variants. TCRdb's table, derived via immunoSEQ multiplex PCR, lists solely in-frame clones and lacks some. The data contain just under 250,000 clones, 88% of them singletons. Material: peripheral blood, obtained in a trial of Ad26.COV2.S vaccine versus placebo. These receptors all stem from a person aged 18-60 years who received the Ad26.COV2.S COVID-19 vaccine or a placebo. CDR3s leave out the opening cysteine and the closing phenylalanine or tryptophan. Fields, in order: V gene, CDR3 protein.

>TRBV6-5
ASSYAALSTDTQY
>TRBV7-2
ASSLEGLTDTQY
>TRBV10-3
AISEGAAGSNEKLF
>TRBV10-3
AISVGTGGQPQH
>TRBV19
ASSVHYGYT
>TRBV7-2
ASSSRDQETQY
>TRBV29-1
SVDLFQAGESSYEQY
>TRBV5-5
ASSWGGDGTQY
>TRBV15
ATSRVPAVATF
>TRBV28
ASSSEASAGGPPYTQY
>TRBV19
ASSLVADIEQF
>TRBV27
ASRPNRDRSYNSPLH
>TRBV5-1
ASSLEGSGGSDTQY
>TRBV28
ASTAEQGAGEKLF
>TRBV7-6
ASSPLWGAGELF
>TRBV28
ASSPGTSGDVRDTQY
>TRBV3-1/TRBV3-2
ASSQDWRRGYT
>TRBV11-2
ASSPRTGSNTGELF
>TRBV24-1
ATRGPVSNQPQH
>TRBV11-2
ASSAGSMEPQH
>TRBV7-9
ASSLALLGQATKNTEAF
>TRBV7-9
ASTPEGQGAKTQY
>TRBV4-3
ASSQGAAGGNTGELF
>TRBV7-6
ASSLSGQPYEQY
>TRBV15
ATSRVRGGSYNEQF
>TRBV4-2
ASSQDRGPLNTEAF
>TRBV18
ASSPPGHIGYYEQY
>TRBV10-3
AISESVRGTDTQY
>TRBV10-3
AISSGQGFGYT
>TRBV11-2
ASSPVVGQPQH
>TRBV6-5
ASSDGQGARTEAF
>TRBV7-3
ASSLGPGGEEQY
>TRBV5-1
ASSLDILAGVPDEQF
>TRBV5-6
ASSRVVGSYNEQF
>TRBV15
ATSRDQAGAADTQY
>TRBV2
ASTLWTGQDTQY
>TRBV25-1
ASSVQGYEQY
>TRBV27
ASSLRSGPSSYNEQF
>TRBV27
ASRLTGAYQETQY
>TRBV5-1
ASSSTADNEQF
>TRBV6-2/TRBV6-3
ASSYDQSYRGSPTEAF
>TRBV28
AIAPFTANTEAF
>TRBV29-1
SVGQGGNQPQH
>TRBV19
ASSTSGEGNQPQH
>TRBV20-1
SARDNTVQY
>TRBV5-1
ASSLGRNTEAF
>TRBV14
ASSVIPFSGTNTEAF
>TRBV21-1
ASRPRPGTSGSRGADTQY
>TRBV3-1/TRBV3-2
ASSQEEKTQY
>TRBV5-1
ASSPGTGVKNTEAF
>TRBV5-1
ASSWGAVTNEKLF
>TRBV5-6
ASSATGTTNYGYT
>TRBV4-1
ASSQEGLAIFTGELF
>TRBV10-3
AISGQGDTEAF
>TRBV6-5
ASSLRTTNTGELF
>TRBV9
ASSQRVGSYNEQF
>TRBV3-1/TRBV3-2
ASSQDRLKYGYT